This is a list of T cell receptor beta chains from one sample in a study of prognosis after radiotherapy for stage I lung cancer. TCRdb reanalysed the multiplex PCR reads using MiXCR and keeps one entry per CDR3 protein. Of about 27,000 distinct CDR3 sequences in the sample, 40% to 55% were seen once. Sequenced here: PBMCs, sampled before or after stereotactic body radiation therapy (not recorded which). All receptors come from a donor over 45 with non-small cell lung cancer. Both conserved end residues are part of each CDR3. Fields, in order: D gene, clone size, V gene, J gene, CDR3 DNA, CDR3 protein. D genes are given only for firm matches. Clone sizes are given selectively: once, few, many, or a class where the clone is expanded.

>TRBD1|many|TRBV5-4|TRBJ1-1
TGTGCCAGCGGGGGACAGGACAACACTGAAGCTTTCTTT
CASGGQDNTEAFF
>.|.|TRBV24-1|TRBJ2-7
TGTGCCACCATTGACCCAGCTAGGGATCCCTACGATCAGTACTTC
CATIDPARDPYDQYF
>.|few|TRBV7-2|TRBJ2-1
TGTGCCAGCAGCTTGAGCTCCACCGAACGTGGGAATGAGCAGTTCTTC
CASSLSSTERGNEQFF
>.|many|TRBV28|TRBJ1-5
TGTGCCAGCAGTTTCTTGAGTGGGTACCAGCCCCAGCATTTT
CASSFLSGYQPQHF
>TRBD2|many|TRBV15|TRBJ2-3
TGTGCCACCAGCACTTACGCGGGAGAGGGGAGAGATACGCAGTATTTT
CATSTYAGEGRDTQYF
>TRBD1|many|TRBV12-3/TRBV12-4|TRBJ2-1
TGTGCCAGCAGTTTCCGGGACAGGGGCTACAATGAGCAGTTCTTC
CASSFRDRGYNEQFF
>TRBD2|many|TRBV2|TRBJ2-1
TGTGCCAGCAGTGTTCTAGCGGGGGATCACAATGAGCAGTTCTTC
CASSVLAGDHNEQFF
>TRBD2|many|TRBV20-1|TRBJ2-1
TGCAGTGCTAGATTCGGACTAGCGGGAAGGAACAATGAGCAGTTCTTC
CSARFGLAGRNNEQFF
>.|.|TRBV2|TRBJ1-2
TGTGCCAGGACCCGGGACCAGACGGCCGGATACACCTTC
CARTRDQTAGYTF
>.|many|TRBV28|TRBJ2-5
TGTGCCAGCAGTAGGGAGAGAGAGACCCAGTACTTC
CASSRERETQYF
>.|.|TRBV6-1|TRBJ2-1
TGTGCCAGCAGTAGGGGGGGGTCCGTCTTTAATGAGCAGTTCTTC
CASSRGGSVFNEQFF
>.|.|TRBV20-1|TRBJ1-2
TGCAGTGCTAGCCGGACAACCACGGTCACCTTC
CSASRTTTVTF
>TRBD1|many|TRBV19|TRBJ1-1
TGTGCCAGTAGTGGACAGGGGAAGGCTTTCTTT
CASSGQGKAFF
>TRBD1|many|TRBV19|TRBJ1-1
TGTGCCAGTAGTAAAACAGGGGGCTGGGGTGAAGCTTTCTTT
CASSKTGGWGEAFF
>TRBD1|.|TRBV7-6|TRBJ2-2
TGTGCCAGCAGCTCGACAACAGGGGTCGTCGGGGAGCTGTTTTTT
CASSSTTGVVGELFF
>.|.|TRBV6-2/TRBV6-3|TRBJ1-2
TGTGCCAGCGGATCGAGTAACAACTATGTCTACACCTTC
CASGSSNNYVYTF
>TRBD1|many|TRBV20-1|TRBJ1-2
TGCAGCCTGGGACAGGGGGTTCTTGGCTACACCTTC
CSLGQGVLGYTF
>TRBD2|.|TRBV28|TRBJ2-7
TGTGCCAGCAACGCCGCAACCGGACAAGTACTAGCGGGAGTCTGCGAGCAGTACTTC
CASNAATGQVLAGVCEQYF
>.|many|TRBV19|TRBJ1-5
TGTGCCAGTAGTATACAGGGTCGCCAGCCCCAGCATTTT
CASSIQGRQPQHF
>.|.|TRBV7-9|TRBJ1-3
TGTGCCAGCAGCAGAGGACCCATATCTGGAAACACCATATATTTT
CASSRGPISGNTIYF
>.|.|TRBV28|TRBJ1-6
TGTGCCAGCAGTCTCATGACCTCCCTCTGGTCACCCCTCCACTTT
CASSLMTSLWSPLHF
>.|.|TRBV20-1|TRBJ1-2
TGCAGTGCCTTGGATGTCTACACCTTC
CSALDVYTF
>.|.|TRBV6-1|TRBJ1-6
TGTGCCAGCGTTTGGTCCCCCCGGGGTAATTCACCCCTCCACTTT
CASVWSPRGNSPLHF
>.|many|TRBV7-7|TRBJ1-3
TGTGCTAGCAGCTTTGATCCTCGATGGACACTTCGAAACACCATATATTTT
CASSFDPRWTLRNTIYF
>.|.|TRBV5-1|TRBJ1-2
TGCGCCAGCAGCTTGGCCGAGACTTCCTATGGCTACACCTTC
CASSLAETSYGYTF
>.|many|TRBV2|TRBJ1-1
TGTGCCAGCAGTGAAGCGCTTCAGGGGAGGGTTGGGACTGAAGCTTTCTTT
CASSEALQGRVGTEAFF
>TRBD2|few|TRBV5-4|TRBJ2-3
TGTGCCAGCAGCTTGGGACTAGCGGGGGGGTATTATAGCACAGATACGCAGTATTTT
CASSLGLAGGYYSTDTQYF
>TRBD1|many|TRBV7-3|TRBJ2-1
TGTGCCAGCAGCCCAAAGCCGGGACAGGGCCCCAATGAGCAGTTCTTC
CASSPKPGQGPNEQFF
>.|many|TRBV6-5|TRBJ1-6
TGTGCCAGCAGTTACTCGATTTCAAGGCGGGCTTCACCCCTCCACTTT
CASSYSISRRASPLHF
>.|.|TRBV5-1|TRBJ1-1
TGCGCCAGCAACCGACATGGGTCAGGAAGAACTGAAGCTTTCTTT
CASNRHGSGRTEAFF
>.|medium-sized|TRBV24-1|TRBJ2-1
TGTGCCACCAGTGGCGGGACGAGTTACAATGAGCAGTTCTTC
CATSGGTSYNEQFF
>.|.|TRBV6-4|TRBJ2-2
TGTGCCAGCAGTCCCCTGGGCAGGAATGGGTACACCGGGGAGCTGTTTTTT
CASSPLGRNGYTGELFF
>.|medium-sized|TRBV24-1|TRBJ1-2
TGTGCCACCAGTGACCCAGGAGGGAACTATGGCTACACCTTC
CATSDPGGNYGYTF
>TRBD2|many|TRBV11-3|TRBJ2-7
TGTGCCAGCAGCTGTCTAGCGGGAGCCCCACCAAGCTCCTACGAGCAGTACTTC
CASSCLAGAPPSSYEQYF
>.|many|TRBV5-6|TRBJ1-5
TGTGCCAGCAGCTTGGGAGCAGGACCCAGGCAGCCCCAGCATTTT
CASSLGAGPRQPQHF
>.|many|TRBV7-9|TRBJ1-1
TGTGCCAGCAGCTTACGCGAACGGAACACTGAAGCTTTCTTT
CASSLRERNTEAFF
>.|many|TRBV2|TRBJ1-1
TGTGCCAGCAGTTTTCAGAGGGGGACCACTGAAGCTTTCTTT
CASSFQRGTTEAFF
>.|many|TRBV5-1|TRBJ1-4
TGCGCCAGCAGCCCGGGGTTCCCGGAAAAACTGTTTTTT
CASSPGFPEKLFF
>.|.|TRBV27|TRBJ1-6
TGTGCCAGCAGTTTATCGGGGGTTTTATCACCCCTCCACTTT
CASSLSGVLSPLHF
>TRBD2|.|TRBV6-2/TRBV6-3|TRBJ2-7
TGTGCCAGCAGTCCCCTCGAGCGGGAGGGCGGCGAGCAGTACTTC
CASSPLEREGGEQYF
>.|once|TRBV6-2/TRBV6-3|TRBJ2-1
TGTGCCAGCAGGTTAGCGGATAGCTCCTACAATGAGCAGTTCTTC
CASRLADSSYNEQFF
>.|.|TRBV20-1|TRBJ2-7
TGCAGTGCTACTAGAAACTACGAGCAGTACTTC
CSATRNYEQYF
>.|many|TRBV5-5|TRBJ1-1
TGTGCCAGCAGCAAACAGGGAGGGGACACTGAAGCTTTCTTT
CASSKQGGDTEAFF
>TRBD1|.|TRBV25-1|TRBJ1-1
TGTTCCATCCGTCCCTCTGACAGGGGGAGGAACACTGAAGCTTTCTTT
CSIRPSDRGRNTEAFF
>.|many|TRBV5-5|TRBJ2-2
TGTGCCAGCAGCTTGGAACCCAACACCGGGGAGCTGTTTTTT
CASSLEPNTGELFF
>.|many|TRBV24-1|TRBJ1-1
TGTGCCACCAGAGCATCCGGGACTGCGAACACTGAAGCTTTCTTT
CATRASGTANTEAFF
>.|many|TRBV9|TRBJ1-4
TGTGCCAGCAGCGTAGATAAGAGGGCAGGAAAACTGTTTTTT
CASSVDKRAGKLFF
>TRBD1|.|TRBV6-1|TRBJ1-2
TGTGCCAGCAGTCCAGGGGGCAGCGGCTATGGCTACACCTTC
CASSPGGSGYGYTF
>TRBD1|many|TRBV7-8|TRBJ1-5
TGTGCCAGCAGCTCGGGACAGAGGTTAAATCAGCCCCAGCATTTT
CASSSGQRLNQPQHF
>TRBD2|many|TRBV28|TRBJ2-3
TGTGCCAGCAGCCACCCGGCGGGGGGGGTATACGGGACTGACACAGATACGCAGTATTTT
CASSHPAGGVYGTDTDTQYF
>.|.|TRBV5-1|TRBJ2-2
TGCGCCAGCAGCCTGGATCCGGGGAGGAGTGAGGAGCTGTCTTTT
CASSLDPGRSEELSF
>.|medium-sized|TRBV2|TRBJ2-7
TGTGCCAGCAGTGGGGCCTCTGGGTATTACGAGCAGTACTTC
CASSGASGYYEQYF
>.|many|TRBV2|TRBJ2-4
TGTGCCAGCAGTCTCCGAGGGGCGGGAGCCAAAAACATTCAGTACTTC
CASSLRGAGAKNIQYF
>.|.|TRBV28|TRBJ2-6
TGTGCCAGCAGTTACTTTGGCCCGAGCTCTCGGGCCAACGTCCTGATTTTC
CASSYFGPSSRANVLIF
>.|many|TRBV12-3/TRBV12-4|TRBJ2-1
TGTGCCAGCAGTTTACAAGCCGTCAATGAGCAGTTCTTC
CASSLQAVNEQFF